This T cell receptor beta chain was recovered during a study of cytomegalovirus exposure and HLA in healthy donors. Looking at the study overall: The same platform was used for the 130 or so validation repertoires as for the 666 first-cohort repertoires, as reported in a later analysis.

Notes on the study in general: The study found most TCR sequences rare, yet found some public TCRs in many donors.

As for this clone: Its target is not known.

Germline V gene data show CDR1 as MNHEY and CDR2 as SVGAGI. Trimming removed 6 bases from V and 5 bases from J; junction bases left unmatched: 9. This CDR3 spans 14 amino acids. Assay used: immunoSEQ multiplex PCR; TCRdb lists only in-frame clones, some missing. This table has roughly 120,000 clones, around 88% appearing once. This TCR came from a man in his late teens or twenties in good health and CMV-seronegative. Sequencing input: PBMCs. This sequence joins TRBV6-5 and TRBJ2-5; 7 nucleotides agree with TRBD2. The CDR3 is CASSRGVGGETQYF. As DNA, the CDR3 is TGTGCCAGCAGCCGCGGGGTGGGGGGGGAGACCCAGTACTTC.